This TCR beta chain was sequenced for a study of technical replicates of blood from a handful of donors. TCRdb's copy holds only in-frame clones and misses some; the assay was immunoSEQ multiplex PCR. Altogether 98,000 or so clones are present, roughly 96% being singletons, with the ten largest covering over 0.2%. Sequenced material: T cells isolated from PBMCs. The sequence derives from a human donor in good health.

DNA of the CDR3: TGCGCCAGCAGTCAATACATCGACAGGGGGCATGGAAACACCATATATTTT. It translates to CASSQYIDRGHGNTIYF. The chain links TRBV23-1 to TRBJ1-3; TRBD1 aligns across 10 bases. TRBV23-1 is an ORF, with its function uncertain. The CDR3 covers 17 residues. The V gene end was trimmed by 1 base and the J gene end by 3 bases; junction bases not matched to a gene: 6.